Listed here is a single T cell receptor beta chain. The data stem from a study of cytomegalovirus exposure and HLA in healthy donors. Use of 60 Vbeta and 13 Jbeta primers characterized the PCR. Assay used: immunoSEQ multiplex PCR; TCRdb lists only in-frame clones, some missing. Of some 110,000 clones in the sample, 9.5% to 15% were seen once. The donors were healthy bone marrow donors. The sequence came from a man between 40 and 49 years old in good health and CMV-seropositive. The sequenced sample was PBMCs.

The CDR3 reads CASSEQGGDTGELFF. CDR3 nucleotide sequence: TGCGCCAGCAGTGAGCAAGGGGGGGACACCGGGGAGCTGTTTTTT. The chain combines TRBV10-2 with TRBJ2-2; D perhaps matches TRBD2 (7 bases). V was cut by 2 bases and J by 3 bases, with 10 bases left in between. CDR1 is WSHSY, CDR2 SAAADI, per germline. This CDR3 has 15 amino acids.